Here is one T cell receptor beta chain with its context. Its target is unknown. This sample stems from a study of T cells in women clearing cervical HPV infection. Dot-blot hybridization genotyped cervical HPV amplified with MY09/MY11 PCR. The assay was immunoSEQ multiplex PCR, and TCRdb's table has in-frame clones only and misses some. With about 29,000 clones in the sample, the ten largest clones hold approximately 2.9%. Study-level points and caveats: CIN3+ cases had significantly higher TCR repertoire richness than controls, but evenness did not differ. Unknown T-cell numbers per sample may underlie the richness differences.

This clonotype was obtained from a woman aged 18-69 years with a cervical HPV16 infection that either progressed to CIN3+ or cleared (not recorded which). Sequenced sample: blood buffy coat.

The DNA read from the CDR3 is TGTGCCAGCAGCGCCAGACTAGTTGGCTACGAG. Translation: CASSARLVGYE. The full CDR3 sequence reads CASSARLVGYEQYF. The chain employs TRBV7-6 and TRBJ2-7; weak D call: TRBD2 (6 bases). The CDR3 end is not reached by the read, which stops 3 residues before it; the germline J gene fills it in. The CDR3 loop spans 14 amino acids. Per the germline V gene, CDR1 is SGHVS and CDR2 is FNYEAQ. The ends were cut back, 5 bases at V and 3 bases at J, with 14 bases in the middle.